This passage covers 30 T cell receptor beta chains from one sample sequenced in a study of shared clonotypes between healthy human individuals. Assay: immunoSEQ multiplex PCR; the TCRdb copy retains only in-frame clones and omits some. This table holds about 2.4 million clones, approximately 93% found once. Sequenced: naive CD4+ T cells from PBMCs. Subset specified: CD45RA+ positively selected. These receptor sequences come from a man aged 18-30 years in good health. Some clones in this sample may be carry-over from other donors' samples.

The chain combines TRBV2 with TRBJ2-3; no reliable D call. The V gene's germline CDR1 is SNHLY and CDR2 FYNNEI. V lost 4 bases to trimming and J lost 9 bases, with 14 bases between them. The CDR3 has 13 residues. The CDR3 region has the DNA TGTGCCAGCAGTGTGAGTGAAGGCGTGACGCAGTATTTT. Its translation: CASSVSEGVTQYF.

A note on this clone: The same CDR3 arises from other DNA sequences in this sample as well. This chain uses TRBV30 with TRBJ2-5; 9 bases map to TRBD2. CDR1 GTSNPN and CDR2 SVGIG come from the germline V gene (reference sequence). V trimming: 0 bases; J trimming: 4 bases; junction bases outside the gene matches: 0. The CDR3 totals 13 residues. CDR3 DNA: TGTGCCTGGAGTGTACTAGCGGGAGAGACCCAGTACTTC. Its protein product is CAWSVLAGETQYF.

This clone came up once. The J gene is TRBJ1-1, the V gene TRBV6-1; D remains unclear. Germline V lookup: CDR1 MNHNS, CDR2 SASEGT. The CDR3 contains 16 residues. The V end was cut by 1 base, the J end by 1 base, with 13 bases between. CDR3 coding DNA: TGTGCCAGCAGTGAAGGTTGGGAGAGTCCGAACACTGAAGCTTTCTTT. It encodes CASSEGWESPNTEAFF.

The chain employs TRBV7-2 and TRBJ2-5; D not resolved. The germline CDR1 and CDR2 sequences are SGHTA and FQGNSA. This CDR3 is built from 14 residues. The V gene lost 2 bases and the J gene lost 7 bases, with 14 bases spanning the gap. This CDR3 reads CASSLWGREGTQYF. DNA of the CDR3: TGTGCCAGCAGCTTATGGGGAAGGGAAGGGACCCAGTACTTC. Complete variable domain (other parts from reference TRBV7-2 and TRBJ2-5): GAGVSQSPSNKVTEKGKDVELRCDPISGHTALYWYRQSLGQGLEFLIYFQGNSAPDKSGLPSDRFSAERTGGSVSTLTIQRTQQEDSAVYLCASSLWGREGTQYFGPGTRLLVL.

J is TRBJ2-3 and V is TRBV5-4, with 14 bases identical to TRBD2. This CDR3 spans 17 amino acids. Losses at the gene ends were 4 bases for V and 6 bases for J; bases not matched to a gene: 10. Germline V gives CDR1 SGHNT, CDR2 YYREEE (reference sequence). The CDR3 loop is CASSGRLAGGPPDTQYF. CDR3 DNA: TGTGCCAGCAGCGGGCGACTAGCGGGAGGGCCCCCGGATACGCAGTATTTT.

The chain employs TRBV6-1 and TRBJ2-5; either TRBD1 or TRBD2 may supply D (5 bases each). Trimming shortened V by 3 bases and J by 7 bases, and 12 bases separated the two germline ends. The germline CDR1 and CDR2 sequences are MNHNS and SASEGT. This CDR3 is built from 13 residues. The CDR3 DNA reads TGTGCCAGCAGTGAGGGACGTGTGGGGACCCAGTACTTC. It is translated as CASSEGRVGTQYF.

V gene TRBV7-2 combines with J gene TRBJ1-1; TRBD1 aligns across 7 bases. The CDR3 has 13 amino acids. CDR1 SGHTA and CDR2 FQGNSA come from the germline V gene. J gave up 6 bases and V 5 bases, and 6 bases lay outside the gene matches. The CDR3 region has the DNA TGTGCCAGCAGCCCGGGACAGAAACCTGAAGCTTTCTTT. This encodes CASSPGQKPEAFF.

Turning to this clone: Other DNA sequences within the sample encode an identical CDR3. The chain couples TRBV6-4 to TRBJ2-1; TRBD2 agrees at 13 bases. This CDR3 comprises 15 residues. CDR1 and CDR2 from the germline V gene are MRHNA and SNTAGT. After removal of 6 bases from V and 4 bases from J, the junction contained 3 bases not matched to a gene. The CDR3 loop is CASSAGLAGYNEQFF. CDR3 sequence (DNA): TGTGCCAGCAGCGCGGGACTAGCGGGATACAATGAGCAGTTCTTC.

This chain joins TRBV19 and TRBJ1-5; D is unclear. V lost 11 bases to trimming and J lost 0 bases, with 2 bases between them. CDR3 length: 10 residues. Looked up from germline, CDR1 is LNHDA and CDR2 is SQIVND (reference sequence). The CDR3 region has the DNA TGTGCCCTTAGCAATCAGCCCCAGCATTTT. Translating gives CALSNQPQHF.

The chain joins TRBV27 to TRBJ2-7; possible D gene TRBD1, 5 bases. This CDR3 has 14 residues. The germline V gene has CDR1 MNHEY and CDR2 SMNVEV (reference sequence). Trimming removed 2 bases at V and 6 bases at J, with 14 bases between. The CDR3 nucleotides are TGTGCCAGCAGTTTAAGTGGCAGGGTGGTCGAGCAGTACTTC. It codes for CASSLSGRVVEQYF.

About this clone itself: Other DNA variants within this sample encode the same CDR3. This chain links TRBV2 with TRBJ2-1; D is unclear. The germline V gene has CDR1 SNHLY and CDR2 FYNNEI. The length of the CDR3 is 14 residues. V was cut by 2 bases and J by 0 bases, with 5 bases left in between. The CDR3 is CASSERSSYNEQFF. The CDR3 DNA reads TGTGCCAGCAGTGAAAGGAGCTCCTACAATGAGCAGTTCTTC.

The rearrangement links TRBV11-2 to TRBJ1-5; no firm D call. Germline loops: CDR1 SGHAT, CDR2 FQNNGV. This CDR3 is built from 14 residues. V was shortened by 0 bases and J by 9 bases, with 12 bases between the two germline ends. CDR3 coding DNA: TGTGCCAGCAGCTTAGATGGAGCTAATAGGCCCCAGCATTTT. Amino acid sequence: CASSLDGANRPQHF.

CDR3: CAISGYQETQYF. The CDR3 DNA reads as TGTGCCATCAGTGGGTACCAAGAGACCCAGTACTTC. J is TRBJ2-5 and V is TRBV10-3; D is unresolved. V was trimmed by 4 bases and J by 0 bases, leaving 3 bases between them. The length of the CDR3 is 12 residues. Per germline, CDR1 ENHRY and CDR2 SYGVKD.

The chain combines TRBV7-9 with TRBJ1-4; D is uncertain. The CDR3 extends over 11 amino acids. CDR1 SEHNR and CDR2 FQNEAQ come from the germline V gene (reference sequence). V was clipped by 4 bases and J by 8 bases, with 5 bases between them. Here the CDR3 reads CASSSAEKLFF. CDR3 in DNA: TGTGCCAGCAGCTCCGCCGAAAAACTGTTTTTT.

The chain recombines TRBV5-1 with TRBJ1-1; no reliable D call. The V gene lost 1 base and the J gene lost 11 bases, with 18 bases spanning the gap. The CDR3 is made up of 14 amino acids. Germline V CDR1 and CDR2: SGHRS, YFSETQ. The CDR3 loop reads CASSLTTSRTVAFF. Here the CDR3 DNA reads TGCGCCAGCAGCTTGACCACCTCAAGGACTGTCGCTTTCTTT.

This clone was seen only once. The rearrangement links TRBV28 to TRBJ2-5; unclear D gene. Germline V lookup: CDR1 MDHEN, CDR2 SYDVKM. V dropped 8 bases and J dropped 5 bases, with 24 bases sitting between them. The length of the CDR3 is 16 residues. The CDR3 loop is CASCPHGLVSTETQYF. Written as DNA, the CDR3 is TGTGCCAGCTGCCCCCACGGATTGGTCTCGACGGAGACCCAGTACTTC.

The chain joins TRBV27 to TRBJ2-3; D may match TRBD1 or TRBD2 (5 bases each). The germline V gene has CDR1 MNHEY and CDR2 SMNVEV (reference sequence). The V end was cut by 7 bases, the J end by 5 bases, with 16 bases between. The CDR3 has 14 amino acids. The CDR3 region has the DNA TGTGCCAGCACTCCGTGGGGGTCACAAGATACGCAGTATTTT. As protein: CASTPWGSQDTQYF.

This sequence joins TRBV7-6 and TRBJ2-2; tentatively, D is TRBD1 or TRBD2 (5 bases each). The CDR3 covers 16 residues. Germline-derived CDR1 and CDR2 are SGHVS and FNYEAQ. The germline V and J ends were trimmed by 5 bases and 2 bases, with 15 bases remaining between them. CDR3 DNA sequence: TGTGCCAGCAGCCAGGGACGGCAGATCAACACCGGGGAGCTGTTTTTT. Translation gives CASSQGRQINTGELFF.

The genes are TRBV9 and TRBJ2-7; 9 bases line up with TRBD2. Trimming took 4 bases from V and 6 from J; bases not matched to a gene: 8. Germline lookup yields CDR1 SGDLS and CDR2 YYNGEE. The CDR3 spans 14 residues. The CDR3 DNA follows: TGTGCCAGCAGCTTAGGGACTAGCTCGCTCGAGCAGTACTTC. This codes for CASSLGTSSLEQYF.

The rearrangement uses TRBV2 and TRBJ1-2; unclear D gene. The CDR3 is 14 residues long. V lost 0 bases and J lost 7, with 12 bases in between. CDR1 SNHLY and CDR2 FYNNEI come from the germline V gene. CDR3 residues: CASSEARRVGGYTF. In nucleotides, the CDR3 is TGTGCCAGCAGTGAAGCGAGGAGAGTTGGTGGCTACACCTTC.

The CDR3 sequence: CASSPPTGITYEQYF. In nucleotides, the CDR3 is TGCGCCAGCAGCCCACCGACAGGGATTACCTACGAGCAGTACTTC. This chain uses TRBV5-1 with TRBJ2-7; 7 positions agree with TRBD1. The CDR3 has 15 amino acids. Germline CDR1 reads SGHRS; CDR2 reads YFSETQ. V shed 4 bases and J 2 bases; nucleotides not matched to a gene: 9.

This sequence joins TRBV5-1 and TRBJ2-4; D may be TRBD2 (6 bases). The V gene lost 0 bases and the J gene lost 3 bases, with 10 bases spanning the gap. Germline V CDR1 and CDR2: SGHRS, YFSETQ. This CDR3 is built from 15 residues. CDR3 region: CASSLGSGDKNIQYF. CDR3 coding DNA: TGCGCCAGCAGCTTGGGATCGGGGGACAAAAACATTCAGTACTTC.

This clone is a singleton in its sample. The rearrangement links TRBV5-4 to TRBJ1-2, with D maybe TRBD1 (5 bases). The V end lost 3 bases, the J end lost 5 bases, and 20 bases lay between the germline ends. CDR1 and CDR2 (germline): SGHNT, YYREEE (reference sequence). The CDR3 has 16 residues. The DNA of the CDR3 is TGTGCCAGCAGCTCGGACTCCGGGGGGAGTAAATATGGCTACACCTTC. Translated: CASSSDSGGSKYGYTF. The full variable domain, rest sourced from reference TRBV5-4 and TRBJ1-2, is ETGVTQSPTHLIKTRGQQVTLRCSSQSGHNTVSWYQQALGQGPQFIFQYYREEENGRGNFPPRFSGLQFPNYSSELNVNALELDDSALYLCASSSDSGGSKYGYTFGSGTRLTVV.

V is TRBV12-5 and J is TRBJ2-7; maybe TRBD1 (6 bases). Trimming shortened V by 5 bases and J by 0 bases, and 14 bases separated the two germline ends. The CDR3 runs to 15 residues. Looked up from germline, CDR1 is LGHNT and CDR2 is FRNRAP. The CDR3 loop is CASGQQGRSSYEQYF. CDR3 DNA sequence: TGTGCTAGTGGTCAGCAGGGGCGCAGCTCCTACGAGCAGTACTTC.

The chain combines TRBV5-1 with TRBJ2-2, with TRBD1 matching over 9 bases. Trimming took 7 bases from V and 2 from J; bases not matched to a gene: 6. From germline, CDR1 is SGHRS and CDR2 YFSETQ. The CDR3 is 15 amino acids. DNA for the CDR3: TGCGCCAGCCGGGGGACAGGGAAAAACACCGGGGAGCTGTTTTTT. Translating gives CASRGTGKNTGELFF.

CDR3 amino acids: CASSLLGQLSNQPQHF. As DNA, the CDR3 is TGTGCCAGCTCACTCTTGGGACAGCTCAGCAATCAGCCCCAGCATTTT. The V call is TRBV18, the J call TRBJ1-5; 7 bases map to TRBD1. The CDR3 runs 16 residues. Germline CDR1 and CDR2: KGHSH and LQKENI. Trimming at V came to 4 bases and at J to 1 base, leaving 7 bases not matched to a gene.

V is TRBV15 and J is TRBJ2-5, with 10 bases fitting TRBD2. Trimming at V came to 3 bases and at J to 1 base, leaving 5 bases not matched to a gene. CDR1 is LNHNV and CDR2 is YYDKDF in the germline V gene (reference sequence). The CDR3 covers 16 residues. The CDR3 DNA is TGTGCCACCAGCAGGTCGCGGACTAGCGGCCAAGAGACCCAGTACTTC. Amino acid sequence: CATSRSRTSGQETQYF.

The gene calls are TRBV2 and TRBJ2-5, with 7 bases matching TRBD1. This CDR3 is built from 16 residues. Germline CDR1 reads SNHLY; CDR2 reads FYNNEI. Trimming cost V 7 bases and J 5 bases; bases outside gene matches: 16. The CDR3 loop is CASTIGAGGFKETQYF. The CDR3 nucleotides are TGTGCCAGCACTATTGGCGCAGGGGGTTTTAAGGAGACCCAGTACTTC.

The rearrangement links TRBV7-2 to TRBJ2-1, with 14 bases identical to TRBD2. The germline V gene has CDR1 SGHTA and CDR2 FQGNSA. With V trimmed by 5 bases and J by 9 bases, 9 bases remained unmatched. The CDR3 length is 16 residues. In DNA, the CDR3 is TGTGCCAGCAGCCCAGACGGGACTAGCGGGAGTATTGAGCAGTTCTTC. Translating gives CASSPDGTSGSIEQFF.

CDR3 residues: CASSGWGEQFF. CDR3 in DNA: TGTGCCAGCAGTGGGTGGGGTGAGCAGTTCTTC. V and J are TRBV27 and TRBJ2-1; D gene uncertain. Deletions cut 5 bases from V and 9 bases from J, with 8 bases between. Germline V lookup: CDR1 MNHEY, CDR2 SMNVEV (reference sequence). CDR3 length equals 11 residues.